This entry lists 15 T cell receptor beta chains sequenced from one sample in a study of cytotoxic CD8 clonotypes in ibrutinib-treated CLL. Profiling relied on immunoSEQ multiplex PCR, and the TCRdb table lists in-frame clones only, not all of them. The sample lists 150,000 to 200,000 clones, 88% occurring once. The sequencing here drew on PBMCs, taken at disease progression, from a patient treated with ibrutinib. Every receptor here comes from a human donor with chronic lymphocytic leukemia.

V gene TRBV4-3 combines with J gene TRBJ2-4, with 13 positions matching TRBD2. The V segment lost 4 bases and the J segment 7 bases; nucleotides outside the gene matches: 4. This CDR3 has 15 amino acids. Germline V gene sequence: CDR1 LGHNA, CDR2 YSLEER. CDR3 residues: CASSRRLAGGNIQYF. As DNA, the CDR3 is TGCGCCAGCAGCCGACGACTAGCGGGAGGTAACATTCAGTACTTC.

This chain uses TRBV7-9 with TRBJ2-1; the match to TRBD2 covers 9 bases. Germline V gives CDR1 SEHNR, CDR2 FQNEAQ (reference sequence). Trimming cost V 7 bases and J 8 bases; bases outside gene matches: 9. The CDR3 is 14 residues long. The CDR3 is CASISSGTADEQFF. The DNA of the CDR3 is TGTGCCAGCATCTCTAGCGGGACCGCGGATGAGCAGTTCTTC.

V and J are TRBV5-1 and TRBJ2-1, with D perhaps matching TRBD1 (5 bases). Germline CDR1 reads SGHRS; CDR2 reads YFSETQ. V lost 4 bases, J lost 7 bases, and 18 bases lay in between. The CDR3 has 15 amino acids. The CDR3 protein is CASSLRPDKDNEQFF. CDR3 sequence (DNA): TGCGCCAGCAGCCTCAGACCGGACAAGGATAATGAGCAGTTCTTC.

The chain combines TRBV19 with TRBJ2-3, with D tentatively TRBD2 (5 bases). V was pared by 4 bases and J by 1 base, with 12 bases between. The germline V gene encodes CDR1 LNHDA and CDR2 SQIVND (reference sequence). CDR3 size: 15 residues. In DNA, the CDR3 is TGTGCCAGTAGTAAGAGGGAAGGGCGCACAGATACGCAGTATTTT. Translation: CASSKREGRTDTQYF.

In this sample, this clone turned up once. The CDR3 DNA reads TGTGCCAGCATGCGGGGAACTGAAGCTTTCTTT. This gives the protein CASMRGTEAFF. V is TRBV2 and J is TRBJ1-1; no clear D. There are 11 residues in the CDR3. Germline-derived CDR1 and CDR2 are SNHLY and FYNNEI. With 7 bases removed from V and 5 bases from J, the gap between germline ends came to 8 bases.

The chain carries TRBV5-8 and TRBJ2-2; 9 bases align to TRBD1. V was pared by 4 bases and J by 3 bases, with 4 bases of the junction left unmatched. Germline assignment: CDR1 SGHTS and CDR2 YDEGEE. The CDR3 is made up of 15 amino acids. The CDR3 nucleotides read TGTGCCAGCAGCGAGACAGGGGGATACACCGGGGAGCTGTTTTTT. Translated: CASSETGGYTGELFF.

This chain links TRBV2 with TRBJ1-5; D is unresolved. Germline-derived CDR1 and CDR2 are SNHLY and FYNNEI. Trimming took 6 bases from V and 10 from J, leaving 10 bases between them. The CDR3 consists of 11 residues. The CDR3 loop reads CASSLGPPQHF. In nucleotides, the CDR3 is TGTGCCAGCAGCCTAGGTCCCCCCCAGCATTTT.

The rearrangement joins TRBV21-1 to TRBJ1-1; the D call TRBD1 from the table was never checked on the DNA. TRBV21-1 is an annotated pseudogene. The CDR3 loop spans 16 amino acids. The CDR3 here is CASSKESDSPNTEAFF. CDR3 nucleotide sequence: TGTGCCAGCAGCAAAGAATCGGACAGTCCTAACACTGAAGCTTTCTTT.

As regards this clone: Germline and junction disagree at one end, which may indicate a read error. This chain links TRBV6-1 with TRBJ2-1; 11 bases map to TRBD2. The CDR3 loop spans 18 amino acids. Looked up from germline, CDR1 is MNHNS and CDR2 is SASEGT. The CDR3 sequence is CAISEGLADRQLYNEQFF. The CDR3 nucleotides read TGTGCCATCAGTGAGGGACTAGCGGACCGCCAACTGTACAATGAGCAGTTCTTC.

This rearrangement joins TRBV19 to TRBJ1-3; no firm D call. Trimming took off 10 bases at V and 1 base at J, with 11 bases between the two ends. Germline CDR1 is LNHDA and CDR2 is SQIVND (reference sequence). This CDR3 has 13 residues. In DNA, the CDR3 is TGTGCCACCTCGGCGGGGTCTGGAAACACCATATATTTT. As protein: CATSAGSGNTIYF.

The J gene is TRBJ2-5, the V gene TRBV27, with TRBD1 identical over 10 bases. The CDR3 is made up of 16 amino acids. Per the germline V gene, CDR1 is MNHEY and CDR2 is SMNVEV (reference sequence). Trimming took 6 bases from V and 5 from J; bases not matched to a gene: 12. Here the CDR3 reads CASSPRDRGILETQYF. The CDR3, as DNA: TGTGCCAGCAGCCCCCGGGACAGGGGAATTTTGGAGACCCAGTACTTC.

The chain carries TRBV18 and TRBJ1-1; D ambiguous. CDR1 KGHSH and CDR2 LQKENI come from the germline V gene. V was clipped by 2 bases and J by 6 bases, with 13 bases between them. CDR3 length: 14 amino acids. The CDR3: CASSPTRGEAEAFF. CDR3 DNA: TGTGCCAGCTCACCAACGCGGGGAGAGGCTGAAGCTTTCTTT.

This clone was counted once. This chain links TRBV18 with TRBJ2-5; D possibly corresponds to TRBD1 (5 bases). Trimming left V 3 bases short and J 4 bases short, with 15 bases between. Germline loops: CDR1 KGHSH, CDR2 LQKENI. The CDR3 has 15 amino acids. CDR3: CASSPPTRVVETQYF. The CDR3 coding sequence is TGTGCCAGCTCACCCCCGACCAGGGTAGTAGAGACCCAGTACTTC.

The chain recombines TRBV28 with TRBJ2-2; D gene uncertain. Germline V gene sequence: CDR1 MDHEN, CDR2 SYDVKM. Trimming left V 5 bases short and J 1 base short, with 11 bases between. There are 15 residues in the CDR3. The CDR3 reads CASSPSQMNTGELFF. In DNA form, the CDR3 reads TGTGCCAGCAGTCCCAGCCAGATGAACACCGGGGAGCTGTTTTTT.

V usage is TRBV9 and J usage is TRBJ2-3, with TRBD1 as a possible D gene (6 bases). V lost 3 bases and J lost 7, with 9 bases in between. CDR1 is SGDLS, CDR2 YYNGEE, per germline. The CDR3 sequence is 12 residues long. The CDR3 nucleotides read TGTGCCAGCAGCGGGGGGCCATATACGCAGTATTTT. It is translated as CASSGGPYTQYF.